A selection of T cell receptor beta chains follows, all from one sample in a study of blood T cell repertoires in COVID-19. This table comes from immunoSEQ multiplex PCR, and its TCRdb copy is limited to in-frame clones, with some not included. Among around 68,000 clones listed, around 90% were seen once. Sequencing was performed on peripheral blood. Receptors originate from a man aged 45 to 65 with active COVID-19. The CDR3 runs from the conserved cysteine through the conserved F or W. Each record gives: J gene, V gene, CDR3 protein.

>TRBJ2-7|TRBV29-1
CSVESTQQYF
>TRBJ1-2|TRBV6-5
CASSYRGNGYTF
>TRBJ1-3|TRBV19
CASRRQGAAGNTIYF
>TRBJ2-1|TRBV12-3/TRBV12-4
CASTLGQNNEQFF
>TRBJ2-5|TRBV2
CASRGFQETQYF
>TRBJ1-5|TRBV28
CASSSDSSNQPQHF
>TRBJ2-7|TRBV28
CASSGGGGSRREQYF
>TRBJ2-1|TRBV7-6
CASSSIAGEYNEQFF
>TRBJ2-5|TRBV6-6
CASSRREEETQYF
>TRBJ2-7|TRBV24-1
CATSLTGKSHEQYF
>TRBJ2-7|TRBV19
CASIGGGRYEQYF
>TRBJ1-3|TRBV12-3/TRBV12-4
CASTQDRTNTIYF
>TRBJ2-5|TRBV28
CASSYIKTQYF
>TRBJ2-1|TRBV10-3
CAISRAGGVEDEQFF
>TRBJ1-6|TRBV6-5
CASSYIRGAGNSPLHF
>TRBJ1-2|TRBV27
CASSLTGTGVNGYTF
>TRBJ1-2|TRBV19
CASSNRGSGYTF
>TRBJ2-1|TRBV30
CAWSERLAGGPNEQFF
>TRBJ2-5|TRBV24-1
CATSEPGQQETQYF
>TRBJ1-1|TRBV3-1/TRBV3-2
CASSPEGTGGGFF
>TRBJ2-4|TRBV19
CASSSRDITLRIQYF
>TRBJ2-1|TRBV14
CASNIAGTSGEQFF
>TRBJ2-1|TRBV14
CASSPRTSGVGVEQFF